The 11 T cell receptor beta chains below come from one sample, sequenced in a study of a mutant IDH1 vaccine in newly diagnosed glioma. Sequencing used immunoSEQ multiplex PCR; TCRdb keeps in-frame clones, though not all of them. The table includes fewer than 95,000 clones, 75% to 90% detected once. Time point described: week 47, end of study. The content of each vaccine dose was 300 ug of mutant IDH1 20-mer peptide, and topical imiquimod accompanied it. Their recognized antigens are unknown. The specimen comprised PBMCs, sampled from a glioma patient whose treatment included an IDH1 peptide vaccine. Receptor source: a man in his forties or fifties with glioma.

The V gene is TRBV5-1, the J gene TRBJ1-1; no clear D gene. CDR3 size: 14 residues. V lost 0 bases, J lost 0 bases, and 6 bases lay in between. Germline CDR1 reads SGHRS; CDR2 reads YFSETQ. This CDR3 is CASSLVGMNTEAFF. DNA for the CDR3: TGCGCCAGCAGCTTGGTTGGAATGAACACTGAAGCTTTCTTT.

This chain uses TRBV29-1 with TRBJ2-7, with D possibly TRBD1 on 5 matching bases. Germline values: CDR1 SQVTM, CDR2 ANQGSEA. Trimming pared 5 bases from V and 4 bases from J, leaving 12 bases between. CDR3 length equals 12 residues. The chain's CDR3 is CSVSQGEYEQYF. The CDR3 DNA is TGCAGCGTTAGTCAGGGTGAATACGAGCAGTACTTC.

This chain uses TRBV19 with TRBJ1-3, with TRBD1 as a possible D gene (6 bases). The CDR3 is 13 residues long. Looked up from germline, CDR1 is LNHDA and CDR2 is SQIVND (reference sequence). V was clipped by 7 bases and J by 4 bases, with 11 bases between them. The CDR3 DNA follows: TGTGCCAGTAACAGGGACCCGGGAAACACCATATATTTT. It is translated as CASNRDPGNTIYF.

The J gene is TRBJ2-7, the V gene TRBV27, with TRBD1 identical over 7 bases. With 5 bases clipped from V and 3 bases from J, the junction kept 7 bases outside the gene matches. Germline V gives CDR1 MNHEY, CDR2 SMNVEV (reference sequence). The CDR3 is 14 amino acids. The CDR3 bases are TGTGCCAGCAGTGGATGGGACAGCCTCTACGAGCAGTACTTC. Translating gives CASSGWDSLYEQYF.

CDR3 coding DNA: TGTGCCAGCAGAGCCGGACAGGGGAACGAGCAGTACTTC. Translation gives CASRAGQGNEQYF. The rearrangement joins TRBV2 to TRBJ2-5; 9 bases align to TRBD1. The assigned J gene may be wrong: the sequence end matches TRBJ2-7 better. Germline-derived CDR1 and CDR2 are SNHLY and FYNNEI. This CDR3 has 13 residues.

The V gene is TRBV28, the J gene TRBJ1-1; no reliable D call. Trimming cost V 7 bases and J 8 bases, with 17 bases left between them. The germline V gene has CDR1 MDHEN and CDR2 SYDVKM. The CDR3 is 13 amino acids. DNA for the CDR3: TGTGCCAGCACTTCTACAGCGGGAGCCGAAGCTTTCTTT. Translation gives CASTSTAGAEAFF.

This sequence joins TRBV6-5 and TRBJ1-2; no firm D call. Germline-derived CDR1 and CDR2 are MNHEY and SVGAGI. The V end was cut by 0 bases, the J end by 8 bases, with 10 bases between. The CDR3 extends over 13 amino acids. The CDR3 region has the DNA TGTGCCAGCAGTTACTCGAGTAGCCGGGGCTACACCTTC. Protein sequence: CASSYSSSRGYTF.

The chain is built from TRBV11-2 and TRBJ2-6; tentatively, D is TRBD2 (5 bases). The CDR3 totals 15 residues. The V and J ends lost 1 base and 2 bases respectively, with 6 bases between them. Germline CDR1 and CDR2: SGHAT and FQNNGV. Here the CDR3 reads CASSLVGTGANVLTF. DNA for the CDR3: TGTGCCAGCAGCTTAGTCGGGACTGGGGCCAACGTCCTGACTTTC.

The CDR3, as DNA: TGCGCCAGCAGCTTGTGGGGTCTGGGGGCCACCGGCTCTGGGGCCAACGTCCTGACTTTC. It translates to CASSLWGLGATGSGANVLTF. The V and J genes are TRBV5-1 and TRBJ2-6, with a possible D match to TRBD1 (6 bases). CDR1 and CDR2 (germline): SGHRS, YFSETQ. The CDR3 extends over 20 amino acids. The germline V and J ends were trimmed by 1 base and 0 bases, with 20 bases remaining between them.

This chain uses TRBV5-4 with TRBJ2-2; D tentatively reads TRBD1 or TRBD2 (6 bases each). Trimming stripped 4 bases from V and 9 bases from J, with 19 bases between. This CDR3 has 15 residues. Per germline, CDR1 SGHNT and CDR2 YYREEE (reference sequence). The CDR3 DNA follows: TGTGCCAGCAGCCCCGGGGGCGGGACCGGCCGGGAGCTGTTTTTT. Its protein product is CASSPGGGTGRELFF.

J is TRBJ1-5 and V is TRBV12-1. TRBV12-1 counts as a pseudogene. The CDR3 runs 19 residues. CDR3 sequence reads: CASSFHQPRGVKQNQPQHF. The CDR3 DNA follows: TGTGCCAGCAGCTTTCATCAACCGAGGGGCGTCAAGCAGAATCAGCCCCAGCATTTT.